Detailed here is one TCR beta chain. Its target antigen remains unknown. No quality values exist for individual bases; no much larger clone is one base distant. The sample's time point label is to be understood as: cells obtained before transplantation from donor or recipient. CD3+CD4+ and CD3+CD8+ populations were FACS-sorted from unstimulated pre-transplant donor and recipient cells taken from spleen or lymph nodes. This entry is derived from a study of graft-versus-host responses after intestinal transplantation (dated by TCRdb to the early 2020s). Background on the whole study: The transplants that recipients received were multivisceral, liver-intestinal, or isolated intestinal. After intestinal transplantation, graft-versus-host and host-versus-graft alloreactive T cell clones in the graft, circulation and bone marrow were tracked using bulk TCR-beta CDR3 sequencing. Instead of going to the commercial service, samples from a few later patients were sequenced in-house on an Illumina MiSeq and processed with MiXCR. Anti-thymocyte globulin induction was given to all recipients, followed by maintenance tacrolimus and steroids for approximately 3 years. Alloreactive clones were identified by sequencing pre-transplant mixed lymphocyte reaction products and comparing them with unstimulated pre-transplant donor and recipient T cells. A cohort of 24 intestinal transplant recipients, including one retransplant, was enrolled, and 3 patients lacking pretransplant specimens were excluded. Donor T cell macrochimerism was defined as a peak of at least 4% donor T cells among recipient peripheral blood mononuclear cells.

The method behind the library was the immunoSEQ multiplex PCR assay. For most patients, genomic DNA was isolated with the Qiagen DNeasy Blood and Tissue Kit and shipped frozen to Adaptive Biotechnologies for TCR sequencing. High-throughput TCR-beta CDR3 sequencing of genomic DNA from most patients was performed by Adaptive Biotechnologies. Processing in the source paper ran as follows. Adaptive's ImmunoSEQ software was the source of the TCR sequencing data for 15 to 20 patients, while three other patients were processed with MiXCR and VDJtools. CD4 versus CD8 sorting errors were corrected by removing sequences found in both subsets at a frequency ratio below 5:1. CDR3 nucleotide sequences shared between donor and recipient were removed because their origin could not be assigned. To be classed as alloreactive, a clone needed at least 2-fold expansion over unstimulated cells and a minimum CFSE-low frequency of 0.002% (template counts) or 0.001% (read counts). Clones detected in sequenced pre-transplant spleen, lymph node, or MLR CFSE-low populations of the donor or recipient were defined as mappable. Cumulative frequency of alloreactive clones was calculated as a percentage of all sequences weighted by copy number. What TCRdb holds here is the immuneACCESS table cut down to in-frame rearrangements. Part of the clones is not present; checked against another copy, under half of the missing clones reflect an unresolved V gene, and the others are unexplained. Clone size and the V and J calls come from that table; the DNA yielded D and trimming. In all, the sample holds 75,000 to 95,000 clones, and approximately 94% of those were seen once. Of the sample, 2% is held by the ten largest clones.

Paper-wide results and their limitations: GvH clones turned up in recipient bone marrow, with some appearing earlier in ileal mucosa or blood, a pattern consistent with an intestinal mucosal origin. The conclusions were limited by the relatively low number and heterogeneity of the intestinal transplant patients. Patients with donor T cell macrochimerism had high GvH to HvG T cell clonal ratios in their allografts. Early after transplant, declines in HvG clones were associated with peak levels of circulating GvH clones.

V and J are truncated by 2 bases and 3 bases respectively, leaving an intervening sequence of 13 bases. The CDR3, from cysteine to phenylalanine, totals 15 residues. The kept DNA is CDR3 alone, 45 bases in frame from the first base. CDR1 and CDR2, per the germline V gene, are LGHNA and YSLEER. Recombination joined TRBV4-3 with TRBJ2-5; TRBD1 is a weak D gene call, 5 bases matching. The receptor comes from a human donor who received an intestinal transplant. The input for sequencing was unstimulated CD8+ T cells sorted from spleen or lymph node cells, taken before intestinal transplant. Here is the DNA: TGCGCCAGCAGCCAACGATTTACAGGCGAAGAGACCCAGTACTTC. Translated, this gives CASSQRFTGEETQYF.